This TCR beta chain was captured in a study of blood T cell repertoires in COVID-19. Across the study: Italy, Spain and the United States were the sources of the convalescent and acute COVID-19 samples. PBMCs, B-cell-depleted T cells, or T cells provided the cDNA or gDNA that made up the material.

In the authors' methods: Scientists estimated how many nucleated cells there were by amplifying reference gene primers. The method was immunoSEQ multiplex PCR; TCRdb's version includes in-frame clones alone and lacks a portion of them. V and J calls and clone size are those listed in that table; D and trimming were worked out from the DNA. The sample carries 50,000 to 70,000 clones, roughly 88% recorded once. This CDR3 is built from 14 residues. V lost 6 bases to trimming and J lost 5 bases; unmatched junction nucleotides: 5. CDR1 and CDR2 from the germline V gene are SGHNT and YYREEE (reference sequence).

The material sequenced was peripheral blood. This receptor was identified in a woman aged 60-70 years with acute or convalescent COVID-19. This sequence joins TRBV5-4 and TRBJ2-1, with 10 bases aligning to TRBD2. The CDR3 loop is CASIKRGGNNEQFF. CDR3 sequence (DNA): TGTGCCAGCATCAAGCGGGGGGGTAACAATGAGCAGTTCTTC.